Below, 32 T cell receptor beta chains from the same sample are listed, as sequenced in a study of T cell repertoires in cytomegalovirus infection. The antigens for these receptors are not known. Each CDR3 protein is one row after TCRdb ran MiXCR on the reads. The table lists 80,000 to 90,000 distinct CDR3 sequences, around half of them singletons. Material: CD8+ T cells from cultured PBMCs, obtained from culture after CMV antigen stimulation. Receptor source: a human donor in good health (CMV status not recorded). Some clones in this sample may be carry-over from other donors' samples.

This sequence joins TRBV7-8 and TRBJ2-3, with D hard to call. Trimming took off 1 base at V and 2 bases at J, with 13 bases between the two ends. Germline V CDR1 and CDR2: SGHVS, FQNEAQ. This CDR3 spans 16 amino acids. CDR3 in amino acids: CASSLETSRPTDTQYF. In nucleotides, the CDR3 is TGTGCCAGCAGCTTAGAGACTTCACGACCCACAGATACGCAGTATTTT. The entire variable domain, with the rest obtained from reference TRBV7-8 and TRBJ2-3, is as follows: GAGVSQSPRYKVAKRGQDVALRCDPISGHVSLFWYQQALGQGPEFLTYFQNEAQLDKSGLPSDRFFAERPEGSVSTLKIQRTQQEDSAVYLCASSLETSRPTDTQYFGPGTRLTVL.

CDR3 loop: CSVSVRWDGDTQYF. DNA for the CDR3: TGCAGTGTCTCCGTGAGGTGGGACGGAGATACGCAGTATTTT. The chain uses TRBV20-1 and TRBJ2-3; D possibly uses TRBD1 or TRBD2 (5 bases each). Germline V CDR1 and CDR2: DFQATT, SNEGSKA (reference sequence). The CDR3 length is 14 residues. Trimming removed 7 bases at V and 5 bases at J, with 19 bases between.

The chain recombines TRBV27 with TRBJ2-1; TRBD2 agrees at 14 bases. Trimming at V came to 7 bases and at J to 7 bases, leaving 6 bases not matched to a gene. There are 15 residues in the CDR3. Germline-derived CDR1 and CDR2 are MNHEY and SMNVEV (reference sequence). This CDR3 reads CASTLTSGRANEQFF. CDR3 DNA sequence: TGTGCCAGCACTTTGACTAGCGGGAGGGCAAATGAGCAGTTCTTC.

Only a few counts were recorded for this clonotype. The chain joins TRBV7-3 to TRBJ2-1; 8 bases line up with TRBD2. Germline CDR1 is SGHTA and CDR2 is FQGTGA. This CDR3 contains 14 residues. V lost 5 bases and J lost 7; bases outside the gene matches: 7. CDR3 loop: CASSHSGTRNEQFF. The CDR3, as DNA: TGTGCCAGCAGCCATTCCGGGACTAGGAATGAGCAGTTCTTC.

The V gene is TRBV11-2, the J gene TRBJ2-7; no definite D call. The CDR3 runs to 12 residues. Germline CDR1 SGHAT, CDR2 FQNNGV. Trimming took off 7 bases at V and 0 bases at J, with 7 bases between the two ends. The CDR3: CASTPSSYEQYF. The CDR3 DNA reads as TGTGCCAGCACCCCAAGCTCCTACGAGCAGTACTTC.

This chain joins TRBV19 and TRBJ2-7; the D is unclear. The germline V gene has CDR1 LNHDA and CDR2 SQIVND (reference sequence). Trimming shortened V by 1 base and J by 1 base, and 8 bases separated the two germline ends. The CDR3 has 14 residues. The CDR3 region is CASSIGPGSYEQYF. In nucleotides, the CDR3 is TGTGCCAGTAGTATAGGTCCTGGGTCCTACGAGCAGTACTTC.

Only a few counts were recorded for this clonotype. The rearrangement uses TRBV7-2 and TRBJ2-7; possibly TRBD2 for D (6 bases). The CDR3 has 16 residues. Germline loops: CDR1 SGHTA, CDR2 FQGNSA. V was shortened by 1 base and J by 4 bases, with 17 bases between the two germline ends. For the CDR3, the DNA is TGTGCCAGCAGCTTAGGGGGGGTTGGCAGGGATTACGAGCAGTACTTC. This translates into CASSLGGVGRDYEQYF.

V is TRBV7-4 and J is TRBJ2-5; D tentatively reads TRBD1 or TRBD2 (5 bases each). Per germline, CDR1 SGHVT and CDR2 SQSDAQ. The CDR3 length is 14 residues. With 5 bases removed from V and 2 bases from J, the gap between germline ends came to 12 bases. The CDR3 is CASSHTGQQETQYF. The CDR3 nucleotides read TGTGCCAGCAGCCATACGGGGCAACAAGAGACCCAGTACTTC. Complete variable domain (other parts from reference TRBV7-4 and TRBJ2-5): GAGVSQSPRYKVAKRGRDVALRCDSISGHVTLYWYRQTLGQGSEVLTYSQSDAQRDKSGRPSGRFSAERPERSVSTLKIQRTEQGDSAVYLCASSHTGQQETQYFGPGTRLLVL.

This clonotype came up once. The chain is built from TRBV11-2 and TRBJ2-7; TRBD1 matches at 8 bases. This CDR3 is 15 amino acids long. V gave up 7 bases and J gave up 3 bases; unmatched junction bases: 11. Looked up from germline, CDR1 is SGHAT and CDR2 is FQNNGV. The DNA for the CDR3 is TGTGCCAGCACACCGGGACAGGTATCCTACTACGAGCAGTACTTC. It yields the protein CASTPGQVSYYEQYF.

This chain connects TRBV27 to TRBJ2-7; D may be TRBD2 (7 bases). V was pared by 6 bases and J by 3 bases, with 18 bases between. From germline, CDR1 is MNHEY and CDR2 SMNVEV (reference sequence). The CDR3 has 15 amino acids. The CDR3 nucleotides read TGTGCCAGCAGCCTGGGAGGGGCAGGGGTCTACGAGCAGTACTTC. Protein product: CASSLGGAGVYEQYF.

The rearrangement joins TRBV9 to TRBJ1-2, with D unclear. With 6 bases removed from V and 6 bases from J, the gap between germline ends came to 6 bases. Germline V lookup: CDR1 SGDLS, CDR2 YYNGEE. The CDR3 spans 10 residues. The CDR3 protein is CASTGHGYTF. CDR3 bases: TGTGCCAGCACAGGTCATGGCTACACCTTC.

The V and J genes are TRBV12-3 or TRBV12-4 and TRBJ2-3; D is unclear. V lost 2 bases to trimming and J lost 0 bases, with 6 bases between them. The CDR3 runs 14 residues. CDR3 residues: CASSLIPSTDTQYF. The CDR3 DNA reads as TGTGCCAGCAGTTTAATTCCTAGCACAGATACGCAGTATTTT.

This CDR3 reads CASSNKVGTGELFF. The CDR3 DNA sequence: TGTGCCAGCAGCAATAAGGTTGGCACCGGGGAGCTGTTTTTT. This chain links TRBV7-6 with TRBJ2-2; D remains unclear. The CDR3 loop spans 14 amino acids. Germline CDR1 reads SGHVS; CDR2 reads FNYEAQ. Trimming cost V 5 bases and J 4 bases, with 11 bases left between them.

About this clonotype: An end of the junction does not agree with germline; a read error may underlie this. The chain carries TRBV11-2 and TRBJ2-4; D assignment may be TRBD1 or TRBD2 (6 bases each). CDR1 is SGHAT and CDR2 is FQNNGV in the germline V gene. The CDR3 is 16 amino acids. CDR3 amino acids: CASSNSGTLAKDIQYF. The CDR3 region has the DNA TGTGCCAGCAGCAACTCCGGGACACTAGCCAAAGACATTCAGTACTTC.

The chain is built from TRBV7-8 and TRBJ1-1, with D perhaps TRBD1 (6 bases). Trimming removed 3 bases at V and 0 bases at J, with 14 bases between. This CDR3 spans 16 amino acids. Germline CDR1 reads SGHVS; CDR2 reads FQNEAQ. The CDR3 region is CASSFLRGDMNTEAFF. Written as DNA, the CDR3 is TGTGCCAGCAGCTTTCTCCGGGGGGACATGAACACTGAAGCTTTCTTT.

This clonotype was observed a few times. This chain uses TRBV7-6 with TRBJ2-2; no definite D call. Germline V CDR1 and CDR2: SGHVS, FNYEAQ. The CDR3 runs 16 residues. The V end was cut by 2 bases, the J end by 5 bases, with 15 bases between. The CDR3 loop reads CASSLRDGFTTGELFF. The CDR3 nucleotides are TGTGCCAGCAGCTTAAGGGATGGATTTACAACCGGGGAGCTGTTTTTT. Full variable domain (remainder filled in from reference TRBV7-6 and TRBJ2-2): GAGVSQSPRYKVTKRGQDVALRCDPISGHVSLYWYRQALGQGPEFLTYFNYEAQQDKSGLPNDRFSAERPEGSISTLTIQRTEQRDSAMYRCASSLRDGFTTGELFFGEGSRLTVL.

This clonotype has only a few counts. The rearrangement uses TRBV7-6 and TRBJ1-2; 10 bases line up with TRBD1. The CDR3 length is 15 residues. The trim removed 5 bases at V and 2 bases at J, leaving 5 bases unmatched. Germline values: CDR1 SGHVS, CDR2 FNYEAQ. The CDR3 here is CASSAGQGGNYGYTF. The CDR3 DNA reads TGTGCCAGCAGCGCCGGACAGGGGGGGAACTATGGCTACACCTTC.

This clonotype has a count of ten or more. The chain links TRBV7-9 to TRBJ2-3; 7 positions agree with TRBD1. In germline, CDR1 is SEHNR, CDR2 FQNEAQ (reference sequence). With V trimmed by 5 bases and J by 0 bases, 5 bases remained unmatched. The CDR3 is 15 residues long. CDR3 sequence (DNA): TGTGCCAGCAGCGCCGACAGGGATAGCACAGATACGCAGTATTTT. Translating it yields CASSADRDSTDTQYF.

V gene TRBV6-6 combines with J gene TRBJ2-2, with D possibly called TRBD1 or TRBD2 (5 bases each). CDR1 and CDR2 from the germline V gene are MNHNY and SVGAGI (reference sequence). The V end was cut by 7 bases, the J end by 0 bases, with 9 bases between. The CDR3 extends over 14 amino acids. Written as DNA, the CDR3 is TGTGCCAGCAAACCGGGACCGAACACCGGGGAGCTGTTTTTT. This translates into CASKPGPNTGELFF.

This clonotype was recorded many times. The V and J genes are TRBV19 and TRBJ2-3, with 12 bases that match TRBD2. Germline V gene sequence: CDR1 LNHDA, CDR2 SQIVND (reference sequence). The CDR3 contains 14 residues. Unmatched junction bases numbered 7, after V lost 10 bases and J lost 5 bases. The CDR3 is CAITTSGGGDTQYF. CDR3 sequence (DNA): TGTGCCATTACGACTAGCGGGGGAGGAGATACGCAGTATTTT.

The chain joins TRBV6-8 to TRBJ1-1; 8 bases are a match to TRBD1. CDR1 is MNHGY, CDR2 SAAAGT, per germline. The V segment lost 6 bases and the J segment 0 bases; nucleotides outside the gene matches: 12. The CDR3 length is 17 residues. The CDR3 DNA reads as TGTGCCAGCAGCTTCACAGGGGGTCTTGACGTGAACACTGAAGCTTTCTTT. This sequence encodes CASSFTGGLDVNTEAFF.

This clonotype was observed a handful of times. J is TRBJ2-7 and V is TRBV28; D is undetermined. The CDR3 has 12 residues. V lost 8 bases and J 6 bases, leaving 14 bases between the germline ends. Germline V gene data show CDR1 as MDHEN and CDR2 as SYDVKM. As DNA, the CDR3 is TGTGCCAGCGTTGGAGCCTTGGGCGAGCAGTACTTC. The encoded protein is CASVGALGEQYF.

The chain uses TRBV30 and TRBJ2-1; tentatively, D is TRBD2 (6 bases). This CDR3 has 12 residues. V gave up 2 bases and J gave up 7 bases, with 9 bases separating them. Germline CDR1 is GTSNPN and CDR2 is SVGIG (reference sequence). This CDR3 is CAWSLAKNEQFF. In DNA, the CDR3 is TGTGCCTGGAGTCTAGCGAAGAATGAGCAGTTCTTC.

This clonotype has more than one count but fewer than ten. The J gene is TRBJ2-7, the V gene TRBV7-9, with TRBD2 as a possible D gene (5 bases). CDR1 and CDR2 (germline): SEHNR, FQNEAQ (reference sequence). Trimming stripped 10 bases from V and 3 bases from J, with 16 bases between. The CDR3 is 13 residues long. The CDR3 protein is CATSRPGYYEQYF. The CDR3 DNA sequence: TGTGCCACCTCTAGGCCGGGGTACTACGAGCAGTACTTC. Complete variable domain (other parts from reference TRBV7-9 and TRBJ2-7): DTGVSQNPRHKITKRGQNVTFRCDPISEHNRLYWYRQTLGQGPEFLTYFQNEAQLEKSRLLSDRFSAERPKGSFSTLEIQRTEQGDSAMYLCATSRPGYYEQYFGPGTRLTVT.

This clonotype has only a few counts. The chain carries TRBV7-6 and TRBJ1-2; the D gene is possibly TRBD1 (6 bases). The CDR3 is 16 residues long. Germline V gives CDR1 SGHVS, CDR2 FNYEAQ. V was clipped by 5 bases and J by 2 bases, with 18 bases between them. The CDR3 DNA sequence: TGTGCCAGCAGCGGACGACCCCTCCAGGGGAACTATGGCTACACCTTC. Encoded protein: CASSGRPLQGNYGYTF.

This clonotype has a single count. The chain joins TRBV20-1 to TRBJ2-7; unclear D gene. Looked up from germline, CDR1 is DFQATT and CDR2 is SNEGSKA (reference sequence). There are 13 residues in the CDR3. The V gene lost 5 bases and the J gene lost 3 bases, with 14 bases spanning the gap. In DNA form, the CDR3 reads TGCAGTGCTCCAGATCCGTCCTTCTACGAGCAGTACTTC. Its protein is CSAPDPSFYEQYF.

This clonotype has a single count. The chain uses TRBV12-3 or TRBV12-4 and TRBJ1-2, with D possibly matching TRBD1 (5 bases). V lost 0 bases, J lost 8 bases, and 13 bases lay in between. This CDR3 has 14 residues. The CDR3 bases are TGTGCCAGCAGTTTAGCGGAGGGGTTGAGAGGCTACACCTTC. Its protein product is CASSLAEGLRGYTF.

This clonotype was seen more than once but under ten times. V gene TRBV4-1 combines with J gene TRBJ2-1; no clear D. V was cut by 0 bases and J by 7 bases, with 10 bases left in between. The CDR3 contains 14 residues. CDR1 and CDR2 from the germline V gene are MGHRA and YSYEKL. The CDR3 DNA sequence: TGCGCCAGCAGCCAAGATACCATTGGGAATGAGCAGTTCTTC. This translates into CASSQDTIGNEQFF.

This clonotype was recorded once. CDR3 nucleotide sequence: TGTGCCAGCAGCCTCGGACTAGCGGACCCCTACGAGCAGTACTTC. It specifies CASSLGLADPYEQYF. The chain has TRBV27 and TRBJ2-7; 10 bases match TRBD2. The CDR3 spans 15 residues. Germline assignment: CDR1 MNHEY and CDR2 SMNVEV (reference sequence). V shed 6 bases, J shed 2 bases, and the junction held 7 bases outside the gene matches.

The chain joins TRBV7-9 to TRBJ2-1, with TRBD2 as a possible D gene (6 bases). V gave up 5 bases and J gave up 4 bases, with 12 bases separating them. Germline assignment: CDR1 SEHNR and CDR2 FQNEAQ (reference sequence). This CDR3 region has 14 residues. In nucleotides, the CDR3 is TGTGCCAGCAGCGGTCGGGAGCCGTACAATGAGCAGTTCTTC. Translating gives CASSGREPYNEQFF.

V gene TRBV24-1 combines with J gene TRBJ2-1, with a weak D call TRBD1 (5 bases). Germline-derived CDR1 and CDR2 are KGHDR and SFDVKD. V was cut by 9 bases and J by 0 bases, with 11 bases left in between. The CDR3 runs to 14 residues. This CDR3 is CATSPDTSYNEQFF. CDR3 sequence (DNA): TGTGCCACCTCACCGGACACCTCCTACAATGAGCAGTTCTTC.

The genes are TRBV20-1 and TRBJ2-7, with 11 bases that match TRBD2. The CDR3 has 12 residues. Germline assignment: CDR1 DFQATT and CDR2 SNEGSKA (reference sequence). Trimming took 2 bases from V and 7 from J; bases not matched to a gene: 1. This CDR3 reads CSARLAGGEQYF. For the CDR3, the DNA is TGCAGTGCTAGACTAGCGGGGGGTGAGCAGTACTTC.